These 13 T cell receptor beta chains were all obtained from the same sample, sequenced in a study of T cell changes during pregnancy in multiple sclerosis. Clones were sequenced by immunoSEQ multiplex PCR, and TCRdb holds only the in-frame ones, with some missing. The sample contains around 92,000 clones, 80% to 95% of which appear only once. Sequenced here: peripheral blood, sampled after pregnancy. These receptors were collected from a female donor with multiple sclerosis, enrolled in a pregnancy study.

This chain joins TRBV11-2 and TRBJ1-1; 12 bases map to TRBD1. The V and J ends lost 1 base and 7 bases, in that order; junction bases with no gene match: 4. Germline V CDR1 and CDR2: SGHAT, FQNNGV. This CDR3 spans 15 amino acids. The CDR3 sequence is CASSLVGTGGGEAFF. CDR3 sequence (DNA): TGTGCCAGCAGCTTAGTCGGGACAGGGGGCGGTGAAGCTTTCTTT.

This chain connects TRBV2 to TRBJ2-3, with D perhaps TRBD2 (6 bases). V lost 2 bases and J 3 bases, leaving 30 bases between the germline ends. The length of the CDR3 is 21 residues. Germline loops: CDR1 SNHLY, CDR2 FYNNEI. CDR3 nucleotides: TGTGCCAGCAGTGAAACGGGAACGGGGGTCTCTCATGGGGGGTGGACAGATACGCAGTATTTT. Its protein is CASSETGTGVSHGGWTDTQYF.

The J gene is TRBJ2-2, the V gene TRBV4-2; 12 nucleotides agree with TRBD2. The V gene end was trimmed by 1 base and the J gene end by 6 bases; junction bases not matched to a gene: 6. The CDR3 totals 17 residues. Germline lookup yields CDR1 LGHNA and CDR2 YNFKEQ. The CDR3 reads CASSQAGLAGGAGELFF. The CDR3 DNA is TGTGCCAGCAGCCAAGCAGGGCTAGCGGGAGGGGCCGGGGAGCTGTTTTTT.

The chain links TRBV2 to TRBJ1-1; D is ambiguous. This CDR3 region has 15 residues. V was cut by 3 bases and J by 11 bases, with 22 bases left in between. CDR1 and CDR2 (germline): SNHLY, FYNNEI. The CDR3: CASSDEAAGRRGAFF. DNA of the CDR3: TGTGCCAGCAGTGATGAGGCGGCCGGGCGGAGAGGGGCTTTCTTT.

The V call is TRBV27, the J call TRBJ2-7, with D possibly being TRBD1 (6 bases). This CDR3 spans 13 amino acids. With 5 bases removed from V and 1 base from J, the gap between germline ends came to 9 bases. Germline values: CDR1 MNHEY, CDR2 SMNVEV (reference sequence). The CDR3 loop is CASSLQGSYEQYF. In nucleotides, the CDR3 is TGTGCCAGCAGTCTACAGGGTTCCTACGAGCAGTACTTC.

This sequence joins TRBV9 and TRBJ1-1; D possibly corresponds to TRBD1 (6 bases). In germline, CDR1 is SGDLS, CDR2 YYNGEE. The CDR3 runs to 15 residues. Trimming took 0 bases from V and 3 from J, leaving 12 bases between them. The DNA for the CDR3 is TGTGCCAGCAGCGTAGGGACAGTCCCTGACACTGAAGCTTTCTTT. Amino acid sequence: CASSVGTVPDTEAFF.

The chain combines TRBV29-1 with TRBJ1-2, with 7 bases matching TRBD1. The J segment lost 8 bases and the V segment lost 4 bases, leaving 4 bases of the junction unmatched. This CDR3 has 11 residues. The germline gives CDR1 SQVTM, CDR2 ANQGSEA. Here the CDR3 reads CSVGQGRGYTF. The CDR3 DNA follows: TGCAGCGTTGGACAGGGACGCGGCTACACCTTC.

Written as DNA, the CDR3 is TGTGCCAGCAGCTTAGACAGGTTCGATGGCTACACCTTC. It specifies CASSLDRFDGYTF. The J gene is TRBJ1-2, the V gene TRBV5-4; possible D gene TRBD1, 6 bases. The germline gives CDR1 SGHNT, CDR2 YYREEE (reference sequence). V shed 2 bases and J shed 6 bases, with 11 bases lying between them. The CDR3 contains 13 residues.

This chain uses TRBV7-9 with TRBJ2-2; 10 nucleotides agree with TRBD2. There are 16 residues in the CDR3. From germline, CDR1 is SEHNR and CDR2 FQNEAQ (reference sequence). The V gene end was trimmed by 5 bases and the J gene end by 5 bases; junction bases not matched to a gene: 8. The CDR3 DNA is TGTGCCAGCAGCGAGGGGCTAGCGGGAGTTACCGGGGAGCTGTTTTTT. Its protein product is CASSEGLAGVTGELFF.

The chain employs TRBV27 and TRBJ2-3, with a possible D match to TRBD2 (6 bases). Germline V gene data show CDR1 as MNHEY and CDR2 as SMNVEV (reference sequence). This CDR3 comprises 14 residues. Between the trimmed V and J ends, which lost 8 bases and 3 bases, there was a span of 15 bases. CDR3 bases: TGTGCCAGCTCCGGCGGGATCTCAACAGATACGCAGTATTTT. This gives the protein CASSGGISTDTQYF.

The CDR3 sequence is CATRRGLLATNEKLFF. The CDR3 DNA is TGTGCCACCCGAAGGGGTCTTCTTGCAACTAATGAAAAACTGTTTTTT. The chain recombines TRBV10-3 with TRBJ1-4; the D gene is possibly TRBD1 (5 bases). Germline V gene lookup returns CDR1 ENHRY and CDR2 SYGVKD. Deletions cut 10 bases from V and 0 bases from J, with 18 bases between. This CDR3 has 16 amino acids.

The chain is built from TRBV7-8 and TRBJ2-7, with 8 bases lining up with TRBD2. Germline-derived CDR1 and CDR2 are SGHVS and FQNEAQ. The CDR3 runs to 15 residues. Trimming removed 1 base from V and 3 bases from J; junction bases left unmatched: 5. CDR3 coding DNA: TGTGCCAGCAGCTTAGGGACCGGGAGGGACTACGAGCAGTACTTC. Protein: CASSLGTGRDYEQYF.

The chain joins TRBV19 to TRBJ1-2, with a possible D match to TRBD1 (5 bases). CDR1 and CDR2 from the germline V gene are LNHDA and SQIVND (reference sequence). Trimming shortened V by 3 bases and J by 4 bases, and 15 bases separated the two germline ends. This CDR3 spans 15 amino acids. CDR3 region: CASSIPDSYSYGYTF. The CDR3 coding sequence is TGTGCCAGTAGTATCCCTGACAGTTACTCCTATGGCTACACCTTC. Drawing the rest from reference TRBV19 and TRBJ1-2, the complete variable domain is DGGITQSPKYLFRKEGQNVTLSCEQNLNHDAMYWYRQDPGQGLRLIYYSQIVNDFQKGDIAEGYSVSREKKESFPLTVTSAQKNPTAFYLCASSIPDSYSYGYTFGSGTRLTVV.